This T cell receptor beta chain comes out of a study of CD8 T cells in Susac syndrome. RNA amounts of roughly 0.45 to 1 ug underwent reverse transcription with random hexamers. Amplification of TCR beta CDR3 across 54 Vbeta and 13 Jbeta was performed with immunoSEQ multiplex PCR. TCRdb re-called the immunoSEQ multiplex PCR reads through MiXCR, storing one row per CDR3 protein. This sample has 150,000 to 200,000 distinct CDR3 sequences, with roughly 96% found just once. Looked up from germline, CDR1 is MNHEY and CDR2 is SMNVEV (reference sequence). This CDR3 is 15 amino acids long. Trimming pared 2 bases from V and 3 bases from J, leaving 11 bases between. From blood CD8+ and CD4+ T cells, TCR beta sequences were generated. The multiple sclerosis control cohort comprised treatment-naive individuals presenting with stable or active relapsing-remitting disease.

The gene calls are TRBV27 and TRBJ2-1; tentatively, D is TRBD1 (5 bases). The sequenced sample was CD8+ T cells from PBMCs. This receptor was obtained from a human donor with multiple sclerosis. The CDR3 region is CASSLMGPIYNEQFF. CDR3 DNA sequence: TGTGCCAGCAGTTTAATGGGGCCGATCTACAATGAGCAGTTCTTC.